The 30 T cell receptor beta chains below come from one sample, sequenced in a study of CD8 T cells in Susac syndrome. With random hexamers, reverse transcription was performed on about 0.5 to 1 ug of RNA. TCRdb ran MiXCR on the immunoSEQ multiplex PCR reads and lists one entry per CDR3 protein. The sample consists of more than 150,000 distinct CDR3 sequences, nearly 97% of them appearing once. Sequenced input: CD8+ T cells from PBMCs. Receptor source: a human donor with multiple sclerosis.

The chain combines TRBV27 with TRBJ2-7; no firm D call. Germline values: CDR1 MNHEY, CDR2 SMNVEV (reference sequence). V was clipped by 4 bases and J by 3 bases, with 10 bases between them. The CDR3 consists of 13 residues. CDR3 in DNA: TGTGCCAGCAGTTACAGAACAAGCTACGAGCAGTACTTC. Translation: CASSYRTSYEQYF.

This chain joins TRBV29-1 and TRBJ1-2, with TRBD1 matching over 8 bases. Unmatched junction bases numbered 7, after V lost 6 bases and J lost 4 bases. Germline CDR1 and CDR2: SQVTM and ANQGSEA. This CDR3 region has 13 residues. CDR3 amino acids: CSVVQGDPYGYTF. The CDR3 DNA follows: TGCAGCGTGGTACAGGGGGACCCCTATGGCTACACCTTC.

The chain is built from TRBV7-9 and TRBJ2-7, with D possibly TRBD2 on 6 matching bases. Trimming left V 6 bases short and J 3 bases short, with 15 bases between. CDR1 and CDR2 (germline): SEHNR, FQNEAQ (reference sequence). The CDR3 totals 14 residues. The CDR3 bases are TGTGCCAGCAGTCCACCCGCCGGGAGCTACGAGCAGTACGTC. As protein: CASSPPAGSYEQYV.

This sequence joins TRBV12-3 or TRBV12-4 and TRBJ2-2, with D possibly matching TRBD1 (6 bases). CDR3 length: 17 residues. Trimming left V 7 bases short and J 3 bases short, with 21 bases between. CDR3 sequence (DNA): TGTGCCAGCACCCACGTCGGCCCGGGACATTACACCGGGGAGCTGTTTTTT. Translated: CASTHVGPGHYTGELFF.

The CDR3 spells CASSGGGEETQYF. The CDR3 DNA follows: TGTGCCAGCAGTGGTGGCGGAGAAGAGACCCAGTACTTC. The gene calls are TRBV2 and TRBJ2-5; D call uncertain. The CDR3 loop spans 13 amino acids. V gave up 4 bases and J gave up 3 bases, with 9 bases separating them. Germline V lookup: CDR1 SNHLY, CDR2 FYNNEI.

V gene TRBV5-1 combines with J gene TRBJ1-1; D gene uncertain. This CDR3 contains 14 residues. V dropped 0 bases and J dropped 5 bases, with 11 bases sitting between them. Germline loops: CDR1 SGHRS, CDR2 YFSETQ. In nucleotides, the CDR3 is TGCGCCAGCAGCTTGGCGACGTCAAGGACTGAAGCTTTCTTT. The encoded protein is CASSLATSRTEAFF.

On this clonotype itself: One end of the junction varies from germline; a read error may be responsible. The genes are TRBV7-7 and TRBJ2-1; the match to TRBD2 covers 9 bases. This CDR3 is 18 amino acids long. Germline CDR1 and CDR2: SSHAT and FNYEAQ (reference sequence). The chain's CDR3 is CASSLGSGGPLSYNEQFF. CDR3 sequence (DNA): TGTGCTAGCAGCTTAGGTAGCGGGGGCCCTCTGTCCTACAATGAGCAGTTCTTC.

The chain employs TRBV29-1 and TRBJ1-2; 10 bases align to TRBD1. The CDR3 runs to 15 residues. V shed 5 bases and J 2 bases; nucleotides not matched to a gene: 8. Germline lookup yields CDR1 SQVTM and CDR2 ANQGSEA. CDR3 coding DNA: TGCAGCGTTAGTAACCGGGACAGGGGAAACTATGGCTACACCTTC. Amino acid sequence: CSVSNRDRGNYGYTF.

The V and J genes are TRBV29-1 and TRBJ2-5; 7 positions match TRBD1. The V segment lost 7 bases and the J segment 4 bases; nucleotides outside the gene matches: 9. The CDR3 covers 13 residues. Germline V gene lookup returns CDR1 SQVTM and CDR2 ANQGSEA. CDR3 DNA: TGCAGCGCCCCCTTAGGGGGCTCAGAGACCCAGTACTTC. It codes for CSAPLGGSETQYF.

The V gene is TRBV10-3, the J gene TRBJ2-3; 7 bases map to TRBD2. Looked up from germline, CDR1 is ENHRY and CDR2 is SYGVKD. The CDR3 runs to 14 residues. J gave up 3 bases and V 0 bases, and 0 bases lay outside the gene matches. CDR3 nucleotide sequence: TGTGCCATCAGTGAGTCGCGGGGGACAGATACGCAGTATTTT. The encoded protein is CAISESRGTDTQYF.

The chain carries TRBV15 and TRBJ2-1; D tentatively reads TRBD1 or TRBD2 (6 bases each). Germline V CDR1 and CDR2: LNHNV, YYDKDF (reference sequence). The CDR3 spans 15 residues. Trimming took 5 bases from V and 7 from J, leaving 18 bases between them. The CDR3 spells CATSSEGGGVNEQFF. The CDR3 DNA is TGTGCCACCAGCTCCGAGGGGGGCGGGGTAAATGAGCAGTTCTTC.

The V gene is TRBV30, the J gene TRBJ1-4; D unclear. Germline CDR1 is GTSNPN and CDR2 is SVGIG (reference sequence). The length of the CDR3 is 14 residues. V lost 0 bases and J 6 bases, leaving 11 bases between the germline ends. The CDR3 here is CAWSVGWEDEKLFF. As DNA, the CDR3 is TGTGCCTGGAGTGTTGGGTGGGAAGATGAAAAACTGTTTTTT.

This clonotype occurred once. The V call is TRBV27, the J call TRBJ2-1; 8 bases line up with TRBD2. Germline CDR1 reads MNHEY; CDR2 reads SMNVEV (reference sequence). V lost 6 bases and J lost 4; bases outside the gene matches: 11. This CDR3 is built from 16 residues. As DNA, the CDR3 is TGTGCCAGCAGCCCGATTAACGGGGGGGTATACAATGAGCAGTTCTTC. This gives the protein CASSPINGGVYNEQFF.

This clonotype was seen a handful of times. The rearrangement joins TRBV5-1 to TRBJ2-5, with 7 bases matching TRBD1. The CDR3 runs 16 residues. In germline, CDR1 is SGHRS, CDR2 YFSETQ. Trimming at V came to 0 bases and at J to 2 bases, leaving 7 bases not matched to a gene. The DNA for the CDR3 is TGCGCCAGCAGCTTGGGACCGGGACAGCGGCAAGAGACCCAGTACTTC. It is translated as CASSLGPGQRQETQYF.

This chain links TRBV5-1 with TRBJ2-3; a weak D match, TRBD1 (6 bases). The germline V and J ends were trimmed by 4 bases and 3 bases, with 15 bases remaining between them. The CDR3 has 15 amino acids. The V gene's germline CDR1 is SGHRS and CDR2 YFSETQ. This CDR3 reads CASSPATGTTDTQYF. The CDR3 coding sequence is TGCGCCAGCAGCCCCGCCACAGGGACGACAGATACGCAGTATTTT.

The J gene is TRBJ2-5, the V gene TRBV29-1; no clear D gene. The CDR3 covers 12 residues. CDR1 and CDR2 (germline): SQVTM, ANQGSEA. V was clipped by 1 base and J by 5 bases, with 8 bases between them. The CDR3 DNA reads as TGCAGCGTTGAAGCCCGGTGGGAGACCCAGTACTTC. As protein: CSVEARWETQYF. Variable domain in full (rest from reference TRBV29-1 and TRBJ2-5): SAVISQKPSRDICQRGTSLTIQCQVDSQVTMMFWYRQQPGQSLTLIATANQGSEATYESGFVIDKFPISRPNLTFSTLTVSNMSPEDSSIYLCSVEARWETQYFGPGTRLLVL.

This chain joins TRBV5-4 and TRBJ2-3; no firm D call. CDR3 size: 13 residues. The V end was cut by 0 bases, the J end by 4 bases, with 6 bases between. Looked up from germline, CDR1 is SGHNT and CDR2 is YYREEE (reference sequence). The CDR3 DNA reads TGTGCCAGCAGCTTGGGGAGCCCAGATACGCAGTATTTT. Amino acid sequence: CASSLGSPDTQYF. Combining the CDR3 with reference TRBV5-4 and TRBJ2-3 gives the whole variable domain ETGVTQSPTHLIKTRGQQVTLRCSSQSGHNTVSWYQQALGQGPQFIFQYYREEENGRGNFPPRFSGLQFPNYSSELNVNALELDDSALYLCASSLGSPDTQYFGPGTRLTVL.

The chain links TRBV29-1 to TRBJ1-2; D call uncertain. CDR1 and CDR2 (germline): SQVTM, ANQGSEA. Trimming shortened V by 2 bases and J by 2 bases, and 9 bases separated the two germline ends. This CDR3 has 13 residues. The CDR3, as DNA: TGCAGCGTTGAACCAGAGGAGAACTATGGCTACACCTTC. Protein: CSVEPEENYGYTF. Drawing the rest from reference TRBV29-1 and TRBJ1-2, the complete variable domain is SAVISQKPSRDICQRGTSLTIQCQVDSQVTMMFWYRQQPGQSLTLIATANQGSEATYESGFVIDKFPISRPNLTFSTLTVSNMSPEDSSIYLCSVEPEENYGYTFGSGTRLTVV.

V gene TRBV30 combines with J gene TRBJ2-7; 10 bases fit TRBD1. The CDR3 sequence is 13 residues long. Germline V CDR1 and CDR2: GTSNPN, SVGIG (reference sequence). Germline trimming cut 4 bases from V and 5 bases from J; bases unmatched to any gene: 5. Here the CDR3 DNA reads TGTGCCTGGAATGGCGGGACAGGGGACGAGCAGTACGTC. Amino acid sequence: CAWNGGTGDEQYV.

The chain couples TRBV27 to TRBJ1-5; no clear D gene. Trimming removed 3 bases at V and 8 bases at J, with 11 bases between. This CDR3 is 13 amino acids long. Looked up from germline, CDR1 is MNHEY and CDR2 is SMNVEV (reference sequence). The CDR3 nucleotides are TGTGCCAGCAGTTTGAGTGCCTATGAGCCCCAGCATTTT. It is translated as CASSLSAYEPQHF.

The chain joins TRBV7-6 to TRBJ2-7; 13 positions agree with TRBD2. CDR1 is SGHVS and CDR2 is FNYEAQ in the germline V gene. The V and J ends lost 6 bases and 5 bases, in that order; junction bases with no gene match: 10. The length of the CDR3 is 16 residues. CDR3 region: CASRILAGGPVDEQYF. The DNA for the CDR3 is TGTGCCAGCAGGATACTAGCGGGGGGGCCTGTCGACGAGCAGTACTTC.

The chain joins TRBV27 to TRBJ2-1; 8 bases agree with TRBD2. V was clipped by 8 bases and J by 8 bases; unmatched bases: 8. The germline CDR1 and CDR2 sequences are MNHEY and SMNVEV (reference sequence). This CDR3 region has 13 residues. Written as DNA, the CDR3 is TGTGCCAGCGCCTCCGGGGGGGGTGATGAGCAGTTCTTC. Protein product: CASASGGGDEQFF.

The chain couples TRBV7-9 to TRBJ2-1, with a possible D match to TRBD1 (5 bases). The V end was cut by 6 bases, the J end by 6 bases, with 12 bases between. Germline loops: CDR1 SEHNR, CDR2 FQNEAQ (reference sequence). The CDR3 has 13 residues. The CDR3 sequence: CASSPGLINEQFF. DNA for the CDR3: TGTGCCAGCAGTCCAGGGCTGATCAATGAGCAGTTCTTC.

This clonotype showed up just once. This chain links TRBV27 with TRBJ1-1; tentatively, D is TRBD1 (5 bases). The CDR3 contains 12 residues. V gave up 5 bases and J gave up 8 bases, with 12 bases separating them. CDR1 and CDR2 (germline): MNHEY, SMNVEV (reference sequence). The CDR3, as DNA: TGTGCCAGCAGTCTTACAGGAGGGGAAGCTTTCTTT. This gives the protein CASSLTGGEAFF.

The CDR3 DNA follows: TGCAGCGTACCTCAGGGGGGTTATGGCTACACCTTC. Translated, it gives CSVPQGGYGYTF. The V and J genes are TRBV29-1 and TRBJ1-2, with 7 bases lining up with TRBD1. Germline loops: CDR1 SQVTM, CDR2 ANQGSEA. The CDR3 runs 12 residues. V shed 6 bases and J 5 bases; nucleotides not matched to a gene: 6.

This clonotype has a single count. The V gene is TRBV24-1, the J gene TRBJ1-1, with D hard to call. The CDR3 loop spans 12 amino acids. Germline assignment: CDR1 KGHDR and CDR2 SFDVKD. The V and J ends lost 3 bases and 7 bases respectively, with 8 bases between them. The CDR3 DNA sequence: TGTGCCACCAGTGATAAAGGACGTGAAGCTTTCTTT. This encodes CATSDKGREAFF.

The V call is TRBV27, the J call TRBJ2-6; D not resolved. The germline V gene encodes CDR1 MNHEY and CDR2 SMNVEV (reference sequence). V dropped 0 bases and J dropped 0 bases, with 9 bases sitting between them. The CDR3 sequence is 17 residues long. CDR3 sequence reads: CASSLSSGPSGANVLTF. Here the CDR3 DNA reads TGTGCCAGCAGTTTATCGTCAGGCCCCTCTGGGGCCAACGTCCTGACTTTC. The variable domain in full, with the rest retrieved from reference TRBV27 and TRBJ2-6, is EAQVTQNPRYLITVTGKKLTVTCSQNMNHEYMSWYRQDPGLGLRQIYYSMNVEVTDKGDVPEGYKVSRKEKRNFPLILESPSPNQTSLYFCASSLSSGPSGANVLTFGAGSRLTVL.

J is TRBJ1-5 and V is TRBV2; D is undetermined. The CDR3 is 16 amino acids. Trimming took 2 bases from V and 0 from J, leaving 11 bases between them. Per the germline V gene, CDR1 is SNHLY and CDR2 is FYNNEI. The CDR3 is CASSEFRTDSNQPQHF. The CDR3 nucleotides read TGTGCCAGCAGTGAATTCCGGACGGATAGCAATCAGCCCCAGCATTTT.

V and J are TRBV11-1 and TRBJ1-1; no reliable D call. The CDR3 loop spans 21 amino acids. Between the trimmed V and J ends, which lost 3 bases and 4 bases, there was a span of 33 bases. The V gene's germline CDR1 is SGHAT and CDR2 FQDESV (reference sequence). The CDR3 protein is CASSFRPTTGPLGKSGTEAFF. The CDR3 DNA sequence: TGTGCCAGCAGCTTCAGACCAACCACCGGGCCGCTCGGAAAAAGCGGCACTGAAGCTTTCTTT.

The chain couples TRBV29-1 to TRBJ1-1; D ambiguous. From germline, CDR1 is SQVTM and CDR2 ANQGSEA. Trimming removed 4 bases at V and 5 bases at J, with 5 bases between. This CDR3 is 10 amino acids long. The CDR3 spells CSVVRTEAFF. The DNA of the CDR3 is TGCAGCGTTGTGAGGACTGAAGCTTTCTTT.